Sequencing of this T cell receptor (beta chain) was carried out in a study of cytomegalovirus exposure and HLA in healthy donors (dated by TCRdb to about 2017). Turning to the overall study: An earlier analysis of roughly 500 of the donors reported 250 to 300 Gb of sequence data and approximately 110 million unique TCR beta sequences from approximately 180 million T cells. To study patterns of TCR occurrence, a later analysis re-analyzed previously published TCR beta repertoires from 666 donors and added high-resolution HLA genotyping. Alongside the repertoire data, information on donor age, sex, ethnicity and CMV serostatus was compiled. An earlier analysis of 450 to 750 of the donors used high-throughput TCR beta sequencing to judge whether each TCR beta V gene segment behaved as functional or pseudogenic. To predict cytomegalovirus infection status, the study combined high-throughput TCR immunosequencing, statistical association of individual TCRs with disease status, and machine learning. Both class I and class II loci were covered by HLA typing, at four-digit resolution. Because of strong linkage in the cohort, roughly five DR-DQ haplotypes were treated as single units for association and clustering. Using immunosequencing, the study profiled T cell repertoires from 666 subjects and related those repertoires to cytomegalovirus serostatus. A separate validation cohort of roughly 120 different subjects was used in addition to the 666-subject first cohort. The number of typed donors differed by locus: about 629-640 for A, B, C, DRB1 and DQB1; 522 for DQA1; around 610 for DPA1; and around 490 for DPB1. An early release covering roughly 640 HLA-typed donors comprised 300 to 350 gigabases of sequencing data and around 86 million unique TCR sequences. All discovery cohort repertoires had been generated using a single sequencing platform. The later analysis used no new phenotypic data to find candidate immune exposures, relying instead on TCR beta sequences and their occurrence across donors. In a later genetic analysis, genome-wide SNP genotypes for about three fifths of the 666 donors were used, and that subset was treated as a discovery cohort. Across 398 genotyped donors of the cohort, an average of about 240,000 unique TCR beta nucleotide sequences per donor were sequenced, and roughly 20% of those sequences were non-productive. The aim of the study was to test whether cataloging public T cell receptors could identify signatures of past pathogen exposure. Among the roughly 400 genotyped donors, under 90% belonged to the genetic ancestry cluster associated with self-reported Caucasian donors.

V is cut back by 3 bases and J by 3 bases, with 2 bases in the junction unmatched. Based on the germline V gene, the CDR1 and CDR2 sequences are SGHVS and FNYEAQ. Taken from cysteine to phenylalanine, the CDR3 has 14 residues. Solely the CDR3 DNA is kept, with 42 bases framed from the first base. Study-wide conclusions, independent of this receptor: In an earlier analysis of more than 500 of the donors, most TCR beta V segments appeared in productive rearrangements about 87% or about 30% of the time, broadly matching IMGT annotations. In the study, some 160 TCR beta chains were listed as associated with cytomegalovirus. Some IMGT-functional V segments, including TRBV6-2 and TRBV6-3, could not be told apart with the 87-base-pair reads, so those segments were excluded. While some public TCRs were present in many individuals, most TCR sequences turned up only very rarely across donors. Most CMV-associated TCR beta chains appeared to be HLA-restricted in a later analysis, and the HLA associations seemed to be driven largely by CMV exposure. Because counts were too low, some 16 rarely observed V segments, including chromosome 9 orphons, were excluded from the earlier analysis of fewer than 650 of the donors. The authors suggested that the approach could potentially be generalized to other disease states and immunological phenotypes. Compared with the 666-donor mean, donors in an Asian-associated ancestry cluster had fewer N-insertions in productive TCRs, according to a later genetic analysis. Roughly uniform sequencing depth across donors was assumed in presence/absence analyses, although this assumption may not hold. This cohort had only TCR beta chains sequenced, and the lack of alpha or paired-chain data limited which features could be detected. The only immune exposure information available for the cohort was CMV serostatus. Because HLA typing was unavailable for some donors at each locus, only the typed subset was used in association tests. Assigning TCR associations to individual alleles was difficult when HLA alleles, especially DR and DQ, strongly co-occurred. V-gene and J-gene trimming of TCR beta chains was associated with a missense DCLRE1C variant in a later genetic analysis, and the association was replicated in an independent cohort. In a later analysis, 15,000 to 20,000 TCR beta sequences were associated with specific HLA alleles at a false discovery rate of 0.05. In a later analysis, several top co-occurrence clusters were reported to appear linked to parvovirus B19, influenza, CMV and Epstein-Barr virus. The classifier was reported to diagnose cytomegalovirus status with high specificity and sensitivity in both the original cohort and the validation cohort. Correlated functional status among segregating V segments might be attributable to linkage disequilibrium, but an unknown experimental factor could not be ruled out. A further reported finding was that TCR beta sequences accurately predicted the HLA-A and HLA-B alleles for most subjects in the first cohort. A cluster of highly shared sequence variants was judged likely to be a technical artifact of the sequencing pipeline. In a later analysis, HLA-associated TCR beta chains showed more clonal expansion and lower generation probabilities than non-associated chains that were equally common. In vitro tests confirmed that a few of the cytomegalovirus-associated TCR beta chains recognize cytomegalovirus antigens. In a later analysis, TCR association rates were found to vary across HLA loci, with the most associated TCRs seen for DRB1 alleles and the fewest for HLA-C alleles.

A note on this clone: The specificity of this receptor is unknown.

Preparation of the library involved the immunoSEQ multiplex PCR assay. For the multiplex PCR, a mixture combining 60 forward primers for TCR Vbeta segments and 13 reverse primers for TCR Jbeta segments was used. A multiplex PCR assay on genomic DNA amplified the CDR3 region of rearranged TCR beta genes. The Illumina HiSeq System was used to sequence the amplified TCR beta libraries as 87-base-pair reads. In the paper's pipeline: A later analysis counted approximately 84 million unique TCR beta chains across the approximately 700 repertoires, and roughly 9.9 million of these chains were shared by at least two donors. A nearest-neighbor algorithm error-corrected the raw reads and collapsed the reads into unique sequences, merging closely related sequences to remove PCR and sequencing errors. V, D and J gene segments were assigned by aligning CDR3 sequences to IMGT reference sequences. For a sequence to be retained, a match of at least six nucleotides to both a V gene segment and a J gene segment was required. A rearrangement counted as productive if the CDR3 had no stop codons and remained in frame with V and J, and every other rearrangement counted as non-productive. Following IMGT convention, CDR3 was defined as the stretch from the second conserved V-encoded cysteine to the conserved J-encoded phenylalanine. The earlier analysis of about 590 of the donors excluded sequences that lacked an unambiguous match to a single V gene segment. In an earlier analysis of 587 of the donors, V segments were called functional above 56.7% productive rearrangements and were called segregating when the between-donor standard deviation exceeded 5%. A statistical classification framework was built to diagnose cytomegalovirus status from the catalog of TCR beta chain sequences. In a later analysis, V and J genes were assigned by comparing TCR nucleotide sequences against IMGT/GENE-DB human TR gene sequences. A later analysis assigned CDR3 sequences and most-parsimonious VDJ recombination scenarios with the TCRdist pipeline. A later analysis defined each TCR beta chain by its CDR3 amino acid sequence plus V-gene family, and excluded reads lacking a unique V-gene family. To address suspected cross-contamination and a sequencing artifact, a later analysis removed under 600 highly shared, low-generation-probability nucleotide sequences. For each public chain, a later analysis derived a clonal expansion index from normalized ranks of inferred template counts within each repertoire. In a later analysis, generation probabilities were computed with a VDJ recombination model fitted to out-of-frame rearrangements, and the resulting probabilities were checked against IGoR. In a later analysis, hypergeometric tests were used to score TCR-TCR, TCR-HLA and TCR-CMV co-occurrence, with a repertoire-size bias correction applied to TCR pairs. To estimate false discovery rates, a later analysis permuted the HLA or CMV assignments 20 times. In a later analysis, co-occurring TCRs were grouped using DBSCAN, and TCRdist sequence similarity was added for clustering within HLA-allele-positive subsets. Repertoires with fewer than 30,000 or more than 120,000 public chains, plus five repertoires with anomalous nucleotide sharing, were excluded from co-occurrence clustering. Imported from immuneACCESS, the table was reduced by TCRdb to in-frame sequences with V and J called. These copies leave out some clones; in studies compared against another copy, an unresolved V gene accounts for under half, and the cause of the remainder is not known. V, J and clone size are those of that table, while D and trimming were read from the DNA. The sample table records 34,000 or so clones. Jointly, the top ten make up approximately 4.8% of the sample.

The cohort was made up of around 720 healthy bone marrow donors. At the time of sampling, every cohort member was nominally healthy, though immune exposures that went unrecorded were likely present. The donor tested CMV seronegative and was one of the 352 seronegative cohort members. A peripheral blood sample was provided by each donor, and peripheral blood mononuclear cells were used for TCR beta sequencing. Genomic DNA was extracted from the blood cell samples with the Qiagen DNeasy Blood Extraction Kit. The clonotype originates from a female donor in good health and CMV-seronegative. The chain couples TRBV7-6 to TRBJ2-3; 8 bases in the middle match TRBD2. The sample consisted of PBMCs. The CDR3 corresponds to CASSFGGGTDTQYF. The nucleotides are TGTGCCAGCAGCTTCGGGGGGGGAACAGATACGCAGTATTTT.